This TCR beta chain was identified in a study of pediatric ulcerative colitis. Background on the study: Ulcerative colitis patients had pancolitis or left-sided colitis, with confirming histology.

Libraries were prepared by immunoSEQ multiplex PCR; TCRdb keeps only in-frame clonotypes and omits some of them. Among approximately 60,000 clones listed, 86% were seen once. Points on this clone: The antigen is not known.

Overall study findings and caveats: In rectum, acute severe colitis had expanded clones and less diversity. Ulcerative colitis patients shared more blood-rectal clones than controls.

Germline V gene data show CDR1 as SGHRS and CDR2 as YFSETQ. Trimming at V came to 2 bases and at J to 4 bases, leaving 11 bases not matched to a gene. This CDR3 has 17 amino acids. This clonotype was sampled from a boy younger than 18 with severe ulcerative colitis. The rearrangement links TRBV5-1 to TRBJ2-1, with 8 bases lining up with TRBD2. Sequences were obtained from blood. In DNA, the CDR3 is TGCGCCAGCAGCTTTCAGAGCCCGGGAGGGATGTACAATGAGCAGTTCTTC. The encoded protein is CASSFQSPGGMYNEQFF.